A single sample gave rise to the 32 T cell receptor beta chains below, sequenced in a study of T cells in localized non-small cell lung cancer. Some clones are missing from TCRdb's copy, which holds only in-frame ones; the method was immunoSEQ multiplex PCR. The data show 27,000 or so clones, about 81% seen once. This specimen was peripheral blood, taken before any cancer treatment. These receptors were taken from a woman aged 40-69 years with stage I lung adenocarcinoma.

The rearrangement uses TRBV19 and TRBJ2-2, with D unclear. The CDR3 consists of 15 residues. Germline CDR1 is LNHDA and CDR2 is SQIVND (reference sequence). V lost 5 bases, J lost 0 bases, and 10 bases lay in between. The CDR3: CASSLSISNTGELFF. In nucleotides, the CDR3 is TGTGCCAGTAGTCTCTCCATTTCGAACACCGGGGAGCTGTTTTTT.

The genes are TRBV2 and TRBJ2-7; D gene unclear. The V gene's germline CDR1 is SNHLY and CDR2 FYNNEI. This CDR3 is 11 amino acids long. Trimming removed 6 bases from V and 6 bases from J, with 9 bases in between. CDR3 in amino acids: CASSSPGEQYF. The CDR3, as DNA: TGTGCCAGCAGCTCACCCGGCGAGCAGTACTTC. Based on the CDR3 plus reference TRBV2 and TRBJ2-7, the full variable domain is EPEVTQTPSHQVTQMGQEVILRCVPISNHLYFYWYRQILGQKVEFLVSFYNNEISEKSEIFDDQFSVERPDGSNFTLKIRSTKLEDSAMYFCASSSPGEQYFGPGTRLTVT.

This chain joins TRBV9 and TRBJ1-3; perhaps TRBD1 as D (5 bases). V gave up 0 bases and J gave up 0 bases, with 13 bases separating them. The length of the CDR3 is 17 residues. Germline CDR1 is SGDLS and CDR2 is YYNGEE. The CDR3 DNA is TGTGCCAGCAGCGTAGGGACACAGACCGTCTCTGGAAACACCATATATTTT. Protein sequence: CASSVGTQTVSGNTIYF. The whole variable domain, filled in from reference TRBV9 and TRBJ1-3, reads DSGVTQTPKHLITATGQRVTLRCSPRSGDLSVYWYQQSLDQGLQFLIQYYNGEERAKGNILERFSAQQFPDLHSELNLSSLELGDSALYFCASSVGTQTVSGNTIYFGEGSWLTVV.

This clone came up once. This chain connects TRBV7-3 to TRBJ1-1; unclear D gene. The germline V and J ends were trimmed by 5 bases and 1 base, with 11 bases remaining between them. Germline V gene data show CDR1 as SGHTA and CDR2 as FQGTGA. The CDR3 extends over 14 amino acids. The CDR3 spells CASSPFKGNTEAFF. CDR3 DNA sequence: TGTGCCAGCAGCCCTTTTAAGGGGAACACTGAAGCTTTCTTT.

The chain has TRBV19 and TRBJ1-2, with D perhaps matching TRBD1 (6 bases). Trimming took off 5 bases at V and 0 bases at J, with 10 bases between the two ends. From germline, CDR1 is LNHDA and CDR2 SQIVND (reference sequence). The CDR3 consists of 14 residues. CDR3 protein: CASSSHRANYGYTF. DNA for the CDR3: TGTGCCAGTAGTTCCCACAGGGCTAACTATGGCTACACCTTC.

This chain connects TRBV5-1 to TRBJ2-7, with D perhaps TRBD1 or TRBD2 (5 bases each). Trimming shortened V by 4 bases and J by 4 bases, and 12 bases separated the two germline ends. This CDR3 contains 13 residues. Germline loops: CDR1 SGHRS, CDR2 YFSETQ. This CDR3 reads CASSHPGAYEQYF. In nucleotides, the CDR3 is TGCGCCAGCAGCCACCCCGGGGCATACGAGCAGTACTTC. The variable domain in full, completed from reference TRBV5-1 and TRBJ2-7, reads KAGVTQTPRYLIKTRGQQVTLSCSPISGHRSVSWYQQTPGQGLQFLFEYFSETQRNKGNFPGRFSGRQFSNSRSEMNVSTLELGDSALYLCASSHPGAYEQYFGPGTRLTVT.

The chain has TRBV2 and TRBJ1-1; 8 bases map to TRBD1. From germline, CDR1 is SNHLY and CDR2 FYNNEI. CDR3 length: 13 residues. The trim removed 7 bases at V and 1 base at J, leaving 2 bases unmatched. The DNA for the CDR3 is TGTGCCAGCACAGGGGGCGCGAACACTGAAGCTTTCTTT. It encodes CASTGGANTEAFF.

This clone was detected only once. J is TRBJ1-1 and V is TRBV10-3; 10 nucleotides line up with TRBD1. V trimming: 10 bases; J trimming: 4 bases; junction bases outside the gene matches: 6. In germline, CDR1 is ENHRY, CDR2 SYGVKD. There are 13 residues in the CDR3. The CDR3 region has the DNA TGTGCCACAAGAGGACAGGGGGTCACTGAAGCTTTCTTT. It specifies CATRGQGVTEAFF.

This clone was seen a few times. V usage is TRBV5-4 and J usage is TRBJ1-5; D is possibly TRBD1 (6 bases). V lost 4 bases to trimming and J lost 4 bases, with 12 bases between them. Germline loops: CDR1 SGHNT, CDR2 YYREEE (reference sequence). CDR3 size: 14 residues. CDR3 bases: TGTGCCAGCAGCCTGGACAGATCGAATCAGCCCCAGCATTTT. Translation: CASSLDRSNQPQHF.

The rearrangement uses TRBV2 and TRBJ2-5; tentative D call: TRBD2 (6 bases). The CDR3 contains 15 residues. Deletions cut 4 bases from V and 1 base from J, with 13 bases between. CDR1 and CDR2 from the germline V gene are SNHLY and FYNNEI. The CDR3 region has the DNA TGTGCCAGCAGTGCGGTGGGGGGACTCCAAGAGACCCAGTACTTC. This gives the protein CASSAVGGLQETQYF.

The chain carries TRBV25-1 and TRBJ1-1; D remains unclear. This CDR3 contains 12 residues. The germline gives CDR1 MGHDK, CDR2 SYGVNS. V lost 7 bases to trimming and J lost 4 bases, with 10 bases between them. The CDR3 spells CASTGFFTEAFF. The CDR3 DNA follows: TGTGCCAGCACGGGTTTCTTCACTGAAGCTTTCTTT.

This rearrangement joins TRBV7-2 to TRBJ1-1; D may be TRBD1 (5 bases). The CDR3 has 16 amino acids. Deletions cut 5 bases from V and 4 bases from J, with 20 bases between. Germline V gene data show CDR1 as SGHTA and CDR2 as FQGNSA. The CDR3, as DNA: TGTGCCAGCAGCCCGTCTGGGGGGGGGTGGAGCACTGAAGCTTTCTTT. Translation: CASSPSGGGWSTEAFF.

The rearrangement links TRBV19 to TRBJ1-1; D is unresolved. V lost 5 bases, J lost 0 bases, and 16 bases lay in between. This CDR3 has 16 residues. Germline CDR1 reads LNHDA; CDR2 reads SQIVND (reference sequence). The CDR3 DNA is TGTGCCAGTAGTCCGATTCACCAAAATTTGAACACTGAAGCTTTCTTT. Protein sequence: CASSPIHQNLNTEAFF.

V gene TRBV4-3 combines with J gene TRBJ1-2; D gene unclear. The CDR3 runs 14 residues. Germline CDR1 reads LGHNA; CDR2 reads YSLEER. The V end lost 1 base, the J end lost 5 bases, and 11 bases lay between the germline ends. The CDR3 DNA is TGCGCCAGCAGCCAAGGGGGAGGGCTTTATGGCTACACCTTC. This translates into CASSQGGGLYGYTF.

The V and J genes are TRBV5-1 and TRBJ2-4; 7 nucleotides line up with TRBD1. In germline, CDR1 is SGHRS, CDR2 YFSETQ. J was trimmed by 8 bases and V by 2 bases; bases with no gene match: 7. The length of the CDR3 is 14 residues. The CDR3 reads CASSLEDRDHIQYF. The CDR3 DNA is TGCGCCAGCAGCTTAGAAGACAGGGACCACATTCAGTACTTC.

J is TRBJ2-3 and V is TRBV5-1; 14 positions match TRBD2. The CDR3 has 17 amino acids. Germline V gene lookup returns CDR1 SGHRS and CDR2 YFSETQ. Trimming cost V 4 bases and J 1 base; bases outside gene matches: 5. CDR3 residues: CASSLGLAGARTDTQYF. The CDR3 DNA is TGCGCCAGCAGCCTGGGACTAGCGGGGGCCCGCACAGATACGCAGTATTTT.

This clone was seen a handful of times. The V call is TRBV18, the J call TRBJ1-1; D is uncertain. CDR3 length equals 14 residues. Germline CDR1 reads KGHSH; CDR2 reads LQKENI. V was shortened by 3 bases and J by 0 bases, with 8 bases between the two germline ends. This chain's CDR3 is CASSPLTMNTEAFF. CDR3 DNA: TGTGCCAGCTCACCGCTGACGATGAACACTGAAGCTTTCTTT.

The CDR3 DNA reads as TGTGCCAGCACTTCGGGACAGGGGTTTTTCCAGCCCCAGCATTTT. Translating it yields CASTSGQGFFQPQHF. This chain connects TRBV2 to TRBJ1-5; TRBD1 aligns across 10 bases. The CDR3 spans 15 residues. With V trimmed by 7 bases and J by 7 bases, 10 bases remained unmatched. Germline V gives CDR1 SNHLY, CDR2 FYNNEI.

This clone was counted a few times. The V call is TRBV19, the J call TRBJ1-6; tentatively, D is TRBD1 (5 bases). V gave up 6 bases and J gave up 6 bases, with 6 bases separating them. Germline values: CDR1 LNHDA, CDR2 SQIVND (reference sequence). This CDR3 spans 12 amino acids. Here the CDR3 DNA reads TGTGCCAGTAGCGGGGGTAATTCACCCCTCCACTTT. This codes for CASSGGNSPLHF. Based on the CDR3 plus reference TRBV19 and TRBJ1-6, the full variable domain is DGGITQSPKYLFRKEGQNVTLSCEQNLNHDAMYWYRQDPGQGLRLIYYSQIVNDFQKGDIAEGYSVSREKKESFPLTVTSAQKNPTAFYLCASSGGNSPLHFGNGTRLTVT.

The chain uses TRBV5-6 and TRBJ1-1; tentatively, D is TRBD1 (5 bases). The CDR3 has 19 amino acids. V was cut by 5 bases and J by 5 bases, with 31 bases left in between. From germline, CDR1 is SGHDT and CDR2 YYEEEE. The CDR3 nucleotides read TGTGCCAGCAGTACCCTTGTCAGGCTTTTGGGCCAGGGTGAGACTGAAGCTTTCTTT. Amino acids: CASSTLVRLLGQGETEAFF.

The CDR3 DNA is TGCGCCAGCAGCTTGGATGAGACGCAGTATTTT. This gives the protein CASSLDETQYF. The gene calls are TRBV5-1 and TRBJ2-3; D is undetermined. V gave up 0 bases and J gave up 9 bases, with 5 bases separating them. This CDR3 contains 11 residues. Germline loops: CDR1 SGHRS, CDR2 YFSETQ. The complete variable domain, with remaining parts taken from reference TRBV5-1 and TRBJ2-3, reads KAGVTQTPRYLIKTRGQQVTLSCSPISGHRSVSWYQQTPGQGLQFLFEYFSETQRNKGNFPGRFSGRQFSNSRSEMNVSTLELGDSALYLCASSLDETQYFGPGTRLTVL.

The rearrangement joins TRBV4-3 to TRBJ1-2, with D possibly matching TRBD1 (5 bases). Trimming took 0 bases from V and 7 from J, leaving 12 bases between them. Germline V CDR1 and CDR2: LGHNA, YSLEER. CDR3 length equals 14 residues. The CDR3 sequence is CASSQDPGTGGYTF. In nucleotides, the CDR3 is TGCGCCAGCAGCCAAGATCCCGGGACCGGTGGCTACACCTTC.

This chain joins TRBV7-9 and TRBJ2-7; D gene unclear. The germline V and J ends were trimmed by 1 base and 6 bases, with 10 bases remaining between them. There are 13 residues in the CDR3. Germline CDR1 is SEHNR and CDR2 is FQNEAQ (reference sequence). The CDR3 DNA reads TGTGCCAGCAGCTTAGTGGTAGCTTTCGAGCAGTACTTC. It specifies CASSLVVAFEQYF.

The chain's CDR3 is CASPKGRKKLFF. The CDR3 nucleotides read TGTGCCAGCCCCAAGGGCAGGAAAAAACTGTTTTTT. The chain recombines TRBV21-1 with TRBJ1-4. TRBV21-1 is a recognized pseudogene. The CDR3 length is 12 residues.

The chain is built from TRBV27 and TRBJ1-4; D may be TRBD1 (6 bases). Germline lookup yields CDR1 MNHEY and CDR2 SMNVEV (reference sequence). V shed 5 bases and J shed 3 bases, with 19 bases lying between them. The CDR3 totals 17 residues. CDR3 protein: CASSTNPGVVANEKLFF. The CDR3 coding sequence is TGTGCCAGCAGTACAAACCCAGGGGTGGTGGCTAATGAAAAACTGTTTTTT. Variable domain in full (rest from reference TRBV27 and TRBJ1-4): EAQVTQNPRYLITVTGKKLTVTCSQNMNHEYMSWYRQDPGLGLRQIYYSMNVEVTDKGDVPEGYKVSRKEKRNFPLILESPSPNQTSLYFCASSTNPGVVANEKLFFGSGTQLSVL.

The J gene is TRBJ2-1, the V gene TRBV9; D is uncertain. Germline CDR1 is SGDLS and CDR2 is YYNGEE. V lost 3 bases, J lost 1 base, and 8 bases lay in between. The CDR3 runs to 14 residues. CDR3 amino acids: CASSAPTSYNEQFF. In nucleotides, the CDR3 is TGTGCCAGCAGCGCTCCGACATCCTACAATGAGCAGTTCTTC. Combining the CDR3 with reference TRBV9 and TRBJ2-1 gives the whole variable domain DSGVTQTPKHLITATGQRVTLRCSPRSGDLSVYWYQQSLDQGLQFLIQYYNGEERAKGNILERFSAQQFPDLHSELNLSSLELGDSALYFCASSAPTSYNEQFFGPGTRLTVL.

This clone has just one count. The CDR3, as DNA: TGTGCCAGCAGTGAGGGGGCGGGGATTTACGAGCAGTACTTC. Amino acid sequence: CASSEGAGIYEQYF. This chain connects TRBV25-1 to TRBJ2-7; D could derive from TRBD1 or TRBD2 (6 bases each). The CDR3 contains 14 residues. The V end lost 3 bases, the J end lost 4 bases, and 13 bases lay between the germline ends. Germline CDR1 is MGHDK and CDR2 is SYGVNS.

This rearrangement joins TRBV7-2 to TRBJ2-7; 7 nucleotides agree with TRBD2. Losses at the gene ends were 1 base for V and 2 bases for J; bases not matched to a gene: 8. CDR3 length equals 16 residues. Germline V gives CDR1 SGHTA, CDR2 FQGNSA. CDR3 nucleotide sequence: TGTGCCAGCAGCTTAGATTGGGCTAGCGGAGCCTACGAGCAGTACTTC. Amino acids: CASSLDWASGAYEQYF.

This clone showed up just a few times. V and J are TRBV30 and TRBJ1-6; D is uncertain. This CDR3 comprises 14 residues. Germline V gives CDR1 GTSNPN, CDR2 SVGIG (reference sequence). V lost 2 bases and J lost 9, with 14 bases in between. The CDR3, as DNA: TGTGCCTGGAGTCGGATGGCCTTAAGTTCACCCCTCCACTTT. Translation gives CAWSRMALSSPLHF.

As to this clone: The same CDR3 arises from other DNA sequences in this sample as well. The chain carries TRBV11-2 and TRBJ1-4, with TRBD1 identical over 7 bases. This CDR3 contains 13 residues. Germline CDR1 reads SGHAT; CDR2 reads FQNNGV. Trimming cost V 0 bases and J 11 bases; bases outside gene matches: 3. CDR3 protein: CASSLEPGGKLFF. The CDR3 DNA is TGTGCCAGCAGCTTAGAACCAGGGGGGAAACTGTTTTTT.

The chain couples TRBV27 to TRBJ1-3; D is uncertain. Germline lookup yields CDR1 MNHEY and CDR2 SMNVEV (reference sequence). Trimming took off 6 bases at V and 4 bases at J, with 10 bases between the two ends. The CDR3 has 13 amino acids. CDR3 amino acids: CASSSTGGNTIYF. The DNA of the CDR3 is TGTGCCAGCAGCTCCACGGGGGGAAACACCATATATTTT.

The J gene is TRBJ2-5, the V gene TRBV18, with D possibly being TRBD2 (6 bases). Germline assignment: CDR1 KGHSH and CDR2 LQKENI. Trimming shortened V by 4 bases and J by 2 bases, and 14 bases separated the two germline ends. CDR3 length: 15 amino acids. CDR3 DNA sequence: TGTGCCAGCTCACGGGAGGCGGGCCTACAAGAGACCCAGTACTTC. As protein: CASSREAGLQETQYF.